The entry below describes one TCR beta chain. Its antigen is undetermined. The data were obtained in a study of T cell responses to AZD1222 COVID-19 vaccine. Study-wide findings and caveats: White British donors predominated, females outnumbered males, and clonal diversity was possibly underestimated. Nearly half of spike-specific TCRs reportedly target variant regions that are unmutated in the B.1.351 and B.1.1.7 variants. Spike as a whole was targeted by vaccine-associated CD4 TCRs, dominant at 160-218 and 743-854.

Assay used: immunoSEQ multiplex PCR; TCRdb lists only in-frame clones, some missing. This repertoire shows 150,000 or so clones, 80% to 95% found once; its top ten account for roughly 1.3%. V was shortened by 6 bases and J by 3 bases, with 12 bases between the two germline ends. The CDR3 consists of 13 residues. Germline V CDR1 and CDR2: MNHEY, SMNVEV (reference sequence). Sequencing used peripheral blood, obtained 28 days after the second AZD1222 dose. This TCR came from an adult who received the AZD1222 COVID-19 vaccine. This sequence joins TRBV27 and TRBJ2-7, with D unclear. The CDR3 region has the DNA TGTGCCAGCAGCTTGGGCCAGAGCTACGAGCAGTACTTC. This sequence encodes CASSLGQSYEQYF.